The 27 T cell receptor beta chains presented below share a single source sample, sequenced in a study of lymphopenia after photon versus proton radiotherapy. The protocol was immunoSEQ multiplex PCR, while the TCRdb copy is restricted to in-frame clones and leaves out a portion. The data hold about 83,000 clones, with 65% to 85% observed a single time. The specimen comprised peripheral blood, sampled from a patient treated with proton-based radiotherapy. These receptors all stem from a man aged 55 to 70 with pancreatic cancer.

The gene calls are TRBV2 and TRBJ2-3; 14 nucleotides agree with TRBD2. CDR1 and CDR2 (germline): SNHLY, FYNNEI. This CDR3 comprises 17 residues. V was clipped by 8 bases and J by 0 bases; unmatched bases: 7. CDR3 region: CASRRLAGGDSTDTQYF. The CDR3 DNA is TGTGCCAGCCGTCGACTAGCGGGAGGGGATAGCACAGATACGCAGTATTTT.

This clone was detected once. V is TRBV9 and J is TRBJ2-6; D is unresolved. V was pared by 5 bases and J by 4 bases, with 4 bases between. This CDR3 contains 12 residues. The germline CDR1 and CDR2 sequences are SGDLS and YYNGEE. The CDR3 coding sequence is TGTGCCAGCAGTTCCGGGGCCAACGTCCTGACTTTC. Residues: CASSSGANVLTF.

This chain uses TRBV6-1 with TRBJ2-3, with 9 nucleotides matching TRBD2. V was pared by 3 bases and J by 3 bases, with 1 base of the junction left unmatched. This CDR3 contains 14 residues. The germline CDR1 and CDR2 sequences are MNHNS and SASEGT. The CDR3 DNA reads TGTGCCAGCAGTGACGGACTAGCGACAGATACGCAGTATTTT. Protein product: CASSDGLATDTQYF.

This clone has only one observation. The chain has TRBV4-1 and TRBJ2-1; 8 nucleotides line up with TRBD2. The CDR3 length is 15 residues. CDR1 MGHRA and CDR2 YSYEKL come from the germline V gene. The J segment lost 2 bases and the V segment lost 1 base, leaving 1 base of the junction unmatched. The CDR3 loop reads CASSQGGGPYNEQFF. Here the CDR3 DNA reads TGCGCCAGCAGCCAAGGCGGGGGGCCCTACAATGAGCAGTTCTTC.

This chain's CDR3 is CAWSRTGNNEKLFF. The CDR3, as DNA: TGTGCCTGGAGCCGGACAGGGAACAATGAAAAACTGTTTTTT. The V gene is TRBV30, the J gene TRBJ1-4; 8 bases are shared with TRBD1. The CDR3 totals 14 residues. CDR1 is GTSNPN and CDR2 is SVGIG in the germline V gene (reference sequence). V lost 3 bases, J lost 5 bases, and 5 bases stayed unmatched.

The rearrangement uses TRBV9 and TRBJ2-5; D assignment may be TRBD1 or TRBD2 (5 bases each). Germline assignment: CDR1 SGDLS and CDR2 YYNGEE. CDR3 length: 16 amino acids. V lost 1 base and J lost 2, with 15 bases in between. The CDR3 loop reads CASSVSIGTSQETQYF. CDR3 nucleotide sequence: TGTGCCAGCAGCGTATCCATAGGGACCTCTCAAGAGACCCAGTACTTC.

The count of this clone is one. This chain links TRBV28 with TRBJ2-1, with D possibly matching TRBD1 (5 bases). Germline lookup yields CDR1 MDHEN and CDR2 SYDVKM. Trimming took off 5 bases at V and 4 bases at J, with 12 bases between the two ends. The CDR3 has 14 amino acids. CDR3 in amino acids: CASSPRQNYNEQFF. CDR3 coding DNA: TGTGCCAGCAGTCCCCGACAGAATTACAATGAGCAGTTCTTC. The whole variable domain, remainder taken from reference TRBV28 and TRBJ2-1, is DVKVTQSSRYLVKRTGEKVFLECVQDMDHENMFWYRQDPGLGLRLIYFSYDVKMKEKGDIPEGYSVSREKKERFSLILESASTNQTSMYLCASSPRQNYNEQFFGPGTRLTVL.

The chain links TRBV7-9 to TRBJ2-3; tentatively, D is TRBD2 (5 bases). The V gene's germline CDR1 is SEHNR and CDR2 FQNEAQ (reference sequence). This CDR3 is 15 amino acids long. The germline V and J ends were trimmed by 5 bases and 0 bases, with 12 bases remaining between them. The CDR3 coding sequence is TGTGCCAGCAGCCTTGGGAGCGGAAGCACAGATACGCAGTATTTT. It translates to CASSLGSGSTDTQYF.

V gene TRBV2 combines with J gene TRBJ2-3; D remains ambiguous. V shed 8 bases and J shed 2 bases, with 5 bases lying between them. Germline CDR1 SNHLY, CDR2 FYNNEI. The CDR3 spans 11 residues. The CDR3 sequence is CASLTTDTQYF. CDR3 sequence (DNA): TGTGCCAGCTTAACCACAGATACGCAGTATTTT. The entire variable domain, with the rest obtained from reference TRBV2 and TRBJ2-3, is as follows: EPEVTQTPSHQVTQMGQEVILRCVPISNHLYFYWYRQILGQKVEFLVSFYNNEISEKSEIFDDQFSVERPDGSNFTLKIRSTKLEDSAMYFCASLTTDTQYFGPGTRLTVL.

The chain couples TRBV6-5 to TRBJ1-5, with TRBD1 as a possible D gene (5 bases). The V gene lost 5 bases and the J gene lost 2 bases, with 7 bases spanning the gap. This CDR3 is 13 amino acids long. The V gene's germline CDR1 is MNHEY and CDR2 SVGAGI. The CDR3 DNA is TGTGCCAGCAGTGGGACGGGCAATCAGCCCCAGCATTTT. It translates to CASSGTGNQPQHF.

CDR3 region: CASRVREETQYF. In DNA, the CDR3 is TGTGCCAGTCGTGTCCGTGAAGAGACCCAGTACTTC. This chain connects TRBV6-6 to TRBJ2-5; D not resolved. Germline lookup yields CDR1 MNHNY and CDR2 SVGAGI (reference sequence). The CDR3 is made up of 12 amino acids. Trimming removed 9 bases at V and 3 bases at J, with 11 bases between.

V and J are TRBV5-1 and TRBJ1-1, with D possibly matching TRBD1 (5 bases). Germline CDR1 reads SGHRS; CDR2 reads YFSETQ. This CDR3 contains 15 residues. Trimming removed 4 bases at V and 7 bases at J, with 20 bases between. As DNA, the CDR3 is TGCGCCAGCAGCCGGGAGGGGACTTTATCGTTTGAAGCTTTCTTT. Protein product: CASSREGTLSFEAFF.

There are a few counts of this clone. This chain links TRBV19 with TRBJ2-2; D gene ambiguous. V shed 7 bases and J shed 8 bases, with 14 bases lying between them. The CDR3 runs to 13 residues. The germline V gene has CDR1 LNHDA and CDR2 SQIVND (reference sequence). This chain's CDR3 is CASTTLHGGELFF. The CDR3 coding sequence is TGTGCCAGTACCACACTCCATGGGGGGGAGCTGTTTTTT.

The CDR3 sequence: CASSPGITNEKLFF. CDR3 in DNA: TGTGCCAGCAGCCCCGGGATAACTAATGAAAAACTGTTTTTT. The J gene is TRBJ1-4, the V gene TRBV7-6; D gene uncertain. CDR1 and CDR2 (germline): SGHVS, FNYEAQ. Trimming removed 5 bases from V and 1 base from J, with 8 bases in between. The length of the CDR3 is 14 residues.

This chain uses TRBV18 with TRBJ1-1; TRBD1 is a possible D gene (5 bases). Trimming stripped 3 bases from V and 2 bases from J, with 10 bases between. This CDR3 is built from 14 residues. The germline V gene encodes CDR1 KGHSH and CDR2 LQKENI. The CDR3 sequence is CASSPGLLNTEAFF. Here the CDR3 DNA reads TGTGCCAGCTCACCGGGACTCCTTAACACTGAAGCTTTCTTT.

The chain joins TRBV4-3 to TRBJ2-1; 14 nucleotides align to TRBD2. The J segment lost 9 bases and the V segment lost 4 bases, leaving 14 bases of the junction unmatched. The CDR3 runs to 18 residues. Germline loops: CDR1 LGHNA, CDR2 YSLEER. Here the CDR3 reads CASSRNLGTSGSRGEQFF. The CDR3 DNA is TGCGCCAGCAGCCGAAACCTCGGGACTAGCGGGAGTAGGGGTGAGCAGTTCTTC.

The chain recombines TRBV19 with TRBJ2-1; TRBD2 matches 9 bases. The length of the CDR3 is 17 residues. Trimming at V came to 7 bases and at J to 1 base, leaving 11 bases not matched to a gene. Germline CDR1 reads LNHDA; CDR2 reads SQIVND (reference sequence). DNA of the CDR3: TGTGCCAGTACCTCTCATAGCGGGAGCCGGTCCTACAATGAGCAGTTCTTC. Translating gives CASTSHSGSRSYNEQFF.

This chain joins TRBV30 and TRBJ1-2; tentatively, D is TRBD1 (6 bases). The CDR3 has 16 amino acids. CDR1 is GTSNPN and CDR2 is SVGIG in the germline V gene (reference sequence). The V end was cut by 1 base, the J end by 8 bases, with 23 bases between. This CDR3 is CAWSASTLQGITGYTF. DNA of the CDR3: TGTGCCTGGAGTGCTTCAACTCTACAGGGTATTACGGGCTACACCTTC.

The V gene is TRBV7-2, the J gene TRBJ1-1; TRBD1 aligns across 10 bases. The junction had 5 bases not matched to a gene; V was cut back by 4 bases and J by 0 bases. The CDR3 length is 16 residues. Germline CDR1 is SGHTA and CDR2 is FQGNSA. As DNA, the CDR3 is TGTGCCAGCAGCTCGACAGGGGGCCGTTTGAACACTGAAGCTTTCTTT. As protein: CASSSTGGRLNTEAFF.

The chain combines TRBV20-1 with TRBJ2-1; D is possibly TRBD1 (6 bases). Germline V gives CDR1 DFQATT, CDR2 SNEGSKA (reference sequence). The CDR3 totals 11 residues. V was clipped by 3 bases and J by 8 bases, with 8 bases between them. Written as DNA, the CDR3 is TGCAGTGCTAGTGGGGGCTATGAGCAGTTCTTC. Protein sequence: CSASGGYEQFF.

The gene calls are TRBV6-1 and TRBJ2-7; 13 positions match TRBD2. CDR3 length equals 15 residues. V trimming: 5 bases; J trimming: 3 bases; junction bases outside the gene matches: 4. Per germline, CDR1 MNHNS and CDR2 SASEGT. As DNA, the CDR3 is TGTGCCAGCAGTTTGGGGACTAGCGGGATCTACGAGCAGTACTTC. It translates to CASSLGTSGIYEQYF.

The rearrangement uses TRBV7-2 and TRBJ1-1, with D uncertain. The CDR3 sequence is 16 residues long. The V gene lost 5 bases and the J gene lost 1 base, with 17 bases spanning the gap. The V gene's germline CDR1 is SGHTA and CDR2 FQGNSA. The CDR3 DNA is TGTGCCAGCAGCCCCCGCGGTGTCAGTAAGAACACTGAAGCTTTCTTT. Its protein product is CASSPRGVSKNTEAFF.

The gene calls are TRBV28 and TRBJ1-5, with D unresolved. Germline-derived CDR1 and CDR2 are MDHEN and SYDVKM. The CDR3 spans 12 residues. V was trimmed by 7 bases and J by 3 bases, leaving 7 bases between them. CDR3 DNA: TGTGCCAGCAAATACCTCAATCAGCCCCAGCATTTT. It encodes CASKYLNQPQHF.

The chain combines TRBV19 with TRBJ2-4; 10 nucleotides line up with TRBD1. Germline loops: CDR1 LNHDA, CDR2 SQIVND (reference sequence). This CDR3 has 14 amino acids. Trimming at V came to 3 bases and at J to 5 bases, leaving 1 base not matched to a gene. The CDR3: CASSMGTGENIQYF. The DNA for the CDR3 is TGTGCCAGTAGTATGGGGACAGGGGAAAACATTCAGTACTTC.

In its sample, this clone was seen a few times. The chain carries TRBV2 and TRBJ2-5; no clear D. V was shortened by 1 base and J by 5 bases, with 5 bases between the two germline ends. The CDR3 is 12 residues long. Germline CDR1 is SNHLY and CDR2 is FYNNEI. CDR3 region: CASSEVAETQYF. In DNA form, the CDR3 reads TGTGCCAGCAGTGAAGTAGCTGAGACCCAGTACTTC.

The chain employs TRBV5-1 and TRBJ1-2; D ambiguous. The CDR3 consists of 16 residues. The germline gives CDR1 SGHRS, CDR2 YFSETQ. The V end was cut by 0 bases, the J end by 4 bases, with 16 bases between. The CDR3 sequence is CASSLAAAAGVYGYTF. The CDR3 bases are TGCGCCAGCAGCTTGGCCGCCGCAGCTGGGGTCTATGGCTACACCTTC.

The chain carries TRBV5-8 and TRBJ2-3; TRBD2 matches 9 bases. Germline CDR1 is SGHTS and CDR2 is YDEGEE. V gave up 4 bases and J gave up 6 bases; unmatched junction bases: 3. CDR3 length equals 13 residues. CDR3: CASSTGLADTQYF. CDR3 sequence (DNA): TGTGCCAGCAGCACCGGACTAGCGGATACGCAGTATTTT.